These 15 T cell receptor beta chains were all obtained from the same sample, sequenced in a study of monozygotic twins with inflammatory bowel disease. For each CDR3 protein, TCRdb gives one entry from its re-call of the 5' RACE reads, without DNA. Found here are about 380,000 distinct CDR3 sequences; the top ten clones hold around 2.6%. The specimen sequenced was blood. All receptors come from a human donor with ulcerative colitis or Crohn's disease, or a healthy co-twin of an affected twin (not recorded which).

The chain links TRBV9 to TRBJ2-2. This CDR3 has 14 amino acids. The germline V gene encodes CDR1 SGDLS and CDR2 YYNGEE. CDR3 amino acids: CASSANTNTGELFF. Full variable domain (missing parts from reference TRBV9 and TRBJ2-2): DSGVTQTPKHLITATGQRVTLRCSPRSGDLSVYWYQQSLDQGLQFLIQYYNGEERAKGNILERFSAQQFPDLHSELNLSSLELGDSALYFCASSANTNTGELFFGEGSRLTVL.

The chain links TRBV29-1 to TRBJ2-7; there is no DNA to check the TCRdb D call of TRBD1. The CDR3 covers 14 residues. Germline assignment: CDR1 SQVTM and CDR2 ANQGSEA. CDR3 sequence reads: CSVNDRGPSYEQYF.

V usage is TRBV7-6 and J usage is TRBJ2-2. The CDR3 has 13 residues. Germline values: CDR1 SGHVS, CDR2 FNYEAQ. The CDR3 region is CASSLFLAGELFF.

The chain is built from TRBV5-6 and TRBJ2-1; TCRdb gives TRBD1 as the D gene, but with no DNA this cannot be confirmed. This CDR3 spans 17 amino acids. Germline V lookup: CDR1 SGHDT, CDR2 YYEEEE. The CDR3 reads CASSPGGSISYYNEQFF.

The rearrangement links TRBV7-8 to TRBJ2-5. Germline lookup yields CDR1 SGHVS and CDR2 FQNEAQ. The CDR3 length is 14 residues. The CDR3 loop reads CASSLVSHQETQYF.

This chain connects TRBV20-1 to TRBJ1-5. CDR3 length: 13 residues. Germline CDR1 is DFQATT and CDR2 is SNEGSKA (reference sequence). The CDR3 is CSARDVPHQPQHF.

V is TRBV3-1 and J is TRBJ2-1; TCRdb proposes TRBD1, but this gene call is untestable without DNA. In germline, CDR1 is LGHDT, CDR2 YNNKEL (reference sequence). The CDR3 consists of 20 residues. The CDR3 protein is CASSRKQGALTSPSYNEQFF.

V is TRBV7-9 and J is TRBJ2-7; TCRdb's D call of TRBD2 is untestable without DNA. The CDR3 totals 14 residues. Germline CDR1 is SEHNR and CDR2 is FQNEAQ (reference sequence). The CDR3 region is CASNRDSAVNEQYF.

V gene TRBV20-1 combines with J gene TRBJ1-2; TCRdb gives TRBD1 as the D gene, but with no DNA this cannot be confirmed. Looked up from germline, CDR1 is DFQATT and CDR2 is SNEGSKA (reference sequence). This CDR3 region has 14 residues. CDR3 in amino acids: CSAPSGTNTYGYTF.

This rearrangement joins TRBV7-9 to TRBJ1-1. The CDR3 is 14 amino acids. Germline-derived CDR1 and CDR2 are SEHNR and FQNEAQ (reference sequence). CDR3 sequence reads: CASSLNVDGIGAFF. The whole variable domain, filled in from reference TRBV7-9 and TRBJ1-1, reads DTGVSQNPRHKITKRGQNVTFRCDPISEHNRLYWYRQTLGQGPEFLTYFQNEAQLEKSRLLSDRFSAERPKGSFSTLEIQRTEQGDSAMYLCASSLNVDGIGAFFGQGTRLTVV.

Here the CDR3 reads CASSPARHLKETQYF. The chain carries TRBV7-2 and TRBJ2-5. This CDR3 is built from 15 residues. Looked up from germline, CDR1 is SGHTA and CDR2 is FQGNSA.

The V call is TRBV7-9, the J call TRBJ2-1; TCRdb proposes TRBD1, but this gene call is untestable without DNA. The CDR3 covers 15 residues. The germline gives CDR1 SEHNR, CDR2 FQNEAQ (reference sequence). The CDR3 sequence: CASSLVGAEYNEQFF. The full variable domain, in which reference TRBV7-9 and TRBJ2-1 provide the parts outside the CDR3, is DTGVSQNPRHKITKRGQNVTFRCDPISEHNRLYWYRQTLGQGPEFLTYFQNEAQLEKSRLLSDRFSAERPKGSFSTLEIQRTEQGDSAMYLCASSLVGAEYNEQFFGPGTRLTVL.

The CDR3 sequence is CSARPGSSYNEQFF. This chain connects TRBV20-1 to TRBJ2-1. The CDR3 totals 14 residues. The germline V gene encodes CDR1 DFQATT and CDR2 SNEGSKA (reference sequence).

The chain couples TRBV5-1 to TRBJ2-2; TCRdb calls TRBD2, which cannot be checked without DNA. The CDR3 runs 14 residues. Germline CDR1 and CDR2: SGHRS and YFSETQ. This chain's CDR3 is CASRRTTNTGELFF.

The V call is TRBV20-1, the J call TRBJ2-3; checking the TCRdb D call of TRBD2 is not possible without DNA. Germline-derived CDR1 and CDR2 are DFQATT and SNEGSKA (reference sequence). This CDR3 has 16 amino acids. This CDR3 is CSARAWAGGSTDTQYF.